A selection of T cell receptor beta chains follows, all from one sample in a study of cytomegalovirus exposure and HLA in healthy donors. Sequencing was performed with immunoSEQ multiplex PCR; in TCRdb, only in-frame clones are kept and a portion is missing. The sample is made up of 50,000 or so clones, and the top ten hold approximately 6.9% of it. The specimen was PBMCs. The origin of the receptors is a woman in her 40s in good health and CMV-seronegative. Both conserved end residues are part of each CDR3. D genes are given only for firm matches.

V gene: TRBV4-3
CDR3 length: 13
D gene: TRBD1
J gene: TRBJ2-4
CDR3 DNA: TGCGCCAGCAGCCAGGGGGGCAGGGGGCCCCATTCCTTC
CDR3 protein: CASSQGGRGPHSF

V gene: TRBV28
CDR3 length: 13
D gene: -
J gene: TRBJ2-5
CDR3 DNA: TGTGCCAGCACCCTCGCAGGGGTAGAGACCCAGTACTTC
CDR3 protein: CASTLAGVETQYF

V gene: TRBV18
CDR3 length: 13
D gene: -
J gene: TRBJ1-1
CDR3 DNA: TGTGCCAGCTCACCAGCGGGGTGGACTGAAGCTTTCTTT
CDR3 protein: CASSPAGWTEAFF

V gene: TRBV5-4
CDR3 length: 19
D gene: -
J gene: TRBJ1-5
CDR3 DNA: TGTGCCAGCAGCCACGGGGGGGGCTCGGGAGTGGATAGCAATCAGCCCCAGCATTTT
CDR3 protein: CASSHGGGSGVDSNQPQHF

V gene: TRBV2
CDR3 length: 15
D gene: TRBD1
J gene: TRBJ2-5
CDR3 DNA: TGTGCCAGCAGTGCCGCAGGGGGCGCAGAGGAGACCCAGTACTTC
CDR3 protein: CASSAAGGAEETQYF

V gene: TRBV7-2
CDR3 length: 16
D gene: TRBD1
J gene: TRBJ1-6
CDR3 DNA: TGTGCCAGCAGCTTAGGTGCGACAGGGACGGGCTCACCCCTCCACTTT
CDR3 protein: CASSLGATGTGSPLHF

V gene: TRBV6-1
CDR3 length: 15
D gene: TRBD2
J gene: TRBJ2-1
CDR3 DNA: TGTGCCAGCAGTATGGCTAGCGGGCCTTACAATGAGCAGTTCTTC
CDR3 protein: CASSMASGPYNEQFF

V gene: TRBV27
CDR3 length: 13
D gene: TRBD1
J gene: TRBJ1-6
CDR3 DNA: TGTGCCAGCGGGGGACAGGGTCGTTCACCCCTCCACTTT
CDR3 protein: CASGGQGRSPLHF

V gene: TRBV18
CDR3 length: 15
D gene: TRBD1
J gene: TRBJ1-2
CDR3 DNA: TGTGCCAGCTCACTACCGGACAGGCCCAACTATGGCTACACCTTC
CDR3 protein: CASSLPDRPNYGYTF

V gene: TRBV29-1
CDR3 length: 13
D gene: TRBD1
J gene: TRBJ1-1
CDR3 DNA: TGCAGCGTCATGGGACAGGAGAACACTGAAGCTTTCTTT
CDR3 protein: CSVMGQENTEAFF

V gene: TRBV9
CDR3 length: 11
D gene: -
J gene: TRBJ1-6
CDR3 DNA: TGTGCCAGCAGCGGAGAGGACAGTCTGCACTTT
CDR3 protein: CASSGEDSLHF

V gene: TRBV11-2
CDR3 length: 14
D gene: -
J gene: TRBJ2-7
CDR3 DNA: TGTGCCAGCAGCTTAGATCGCGGGGACTACGAGCAGTACTTC
CDR3 protein: CASSLDRGDYEQYF

V gene: TRBV19
CDR3 length: 14
D gene: -
J gene: TRBJ2-3
CDR3 DNA: TGTGCCAGTAGTCCAGGACTACTCACAGATACGCAGTATTTT
CDR3 protein: CASSPGLLTDTQYF

V gene: TRBV28
CDR3 length: 16
D gene: TRBD1
J gene: TRBJ1-2
CDR3 DNA: TGTGCCAGCAGTTTATGGGGACAGGGGGCAGGCTATGGCTACACCTTC
CDR3 protein: CASSLWGQGAGYGYTF

V gene: TRBV6-5
CDR3 length: 15
D gene: -
J gene: TRBJ2-5
CDR3 DNA: TGTGCCAGCAGTTACCTCGAGGAAACCCAAGAGACCCAGTACTTC
CDR3 protein: CASSYLEETQETQYF

V gene: TRBV7-6
CDR3 length: 15
D gene: TRBD2
J gene: TRBJ2-5
CDR3 DNA: TGTGCCAGCAGCGTGACTAGCGGGGGCCAAGAGACCCAGTACTTC
CDR3 protein: CASSVTSGGQETQYF

V gene: TRBV19
CDR3 length: 15
D gene: -
J gene: TRBJ2-7
CDR3 DNA: TGTGCCAGTAGGCCTCATACAGGGTCCGCCTACGAGCAGTACTTC
CDR3 protein: CASRPHTGSAYEQYF

V gene: TRBV6-6
CDR3 length: 14
D gene: TRBD2
J gene: TRBJ2-7
CDR3 DNA: TGTGCCAGCAGTCCGACTAGCGAGGTCGACGAGCAGTACTTC
CDR3 protein: CASSPTSEVDEQYF

V gene: TRBV4-3
CDR3 length: 16
D gene: -
J gene: TRBJ2-7
CDR3 DNA: TGCGCCAGCAGCCAAGGGGTCCTAGCCGCTTCCTACGAGCAGTACTTC
CDR3 protein: CASSQGVLAASYEQYF

V gene: TRBV7-9
CDR3 length: 15
D gene: -
J gene: TRBJ1-4
CDR3 DNA: TGTGCCAGCAGCCGCGGTAGAGCGGAGAATGAAAAACTGTTTTTT
CDR3 protein: CASSRGRAENEKLFF

V gene: TRBV28
CDR3 length: 13
D gene: TRBD1
J gene: TRBJ1-5
CDR3 DNA: TGTGCCAGCAGGGGGACAGTTAATCAGCCCCAGCATTTT
CDR3 protein: CASRGTVNQPQHF

V gene: TRBV27
CDR3 length: 16
D gene: -
J gene: TRBJ1-4
CDR3 DNA: TGTGCCAGCAGTTCCCTCGATAAGGGAGTAAATGAAAAACTGTTTTTT
CDR3 protein: CASSSLDKGVNEKLFF

V gene: TRBV9
CDR3 length: 14
D gene: -
J gene: TRBJ2-7
CDR3 DNA: TGTGCCAGCAGCGTCGGGGGACAGAACTACGAGCAGTACTTC
CDR3 protein: CASSVGGQNYEQYF

V gene: TRBV7-8
CDR3 length: 14
D gene: TRBD1
J gene: TRBJ1-4
CDR3 DNA: TGTGCCAGCAGCCGGACAGGGGTTAATGAAAAACTGTTTTTT
CDR3 protein: CASSRTGVNEKLFF

V gene: TRBV30
CDR3 length: 14
D gene: TRBD2
J gene: TRBJ2-2
CDR3 DNA: TGTGCCGCCCGGCTAGCGGGCAACACCGGGGAGCTGTTTTTT
CDR3 protein: CAARLAGNTGELFF

V gene: TRBV7-2
CDR3 length: 14
D gene: -
J gene: TRBJ1-2
CDR3 DNA: TGTGCCAGCAGCTTACCCGGACAGATCTATGGCTACACCTTC
CDR3 protein: CASSLPGQIYGYTF

V gene: TRBV28
CDR3 length: 13
D gene: -
J gene: TRBJ2-5
CDR3 DNA: TGTGCCAGCAGAATGGGGGGTGGAGAGACCCAGTACTTC
CDR3 protein: CASRMGGGETQYF

V gene: TRBV6-5
CDR3 length: 16
D gene: -
J gene: TRBJ1-2
CDR3 DNA: TGTGCCAGCAGTTACTCCGGGCGCCTATTAGGGAGGGGCTACACCTTC
CDR3 protein: CASSYSGRLLGRGYTF

V gene: TRBV6-5
CDR3 length: 14
D gene: TRBD1
J gene: TRBJ1-2
CDR3 DNA: TGTGCCAGCAGTTATGGAGGGGGCGACTATGGCTACACCTTC
CDR3 protein: CASSYGGGDYGYTF

V gene: TRBV5-6
CDR3 length: 15
D gene: TRBD1
J gene: TRBJ2-2
CDR3 DNA: TGTGCCAGCAGCTGGGGACAGCTAAACACCGGGGAGCTGTTTTTT
CDR3 protein: CASSWGQLNTGELFF

V gene: TRBV5-1
CDR3 length: 14
D gene: TRBD1
J gene: TRBJ1-2
CDR3 DNA: TGCGCCAGCACCAAACAGGGGGCGGACTATGGCTACACCTTC
CDR3 protein: CASTKQGADYGYTF

V gene: TRBV6-1
CDR3 length: 13
D gene: TRBD1
J gene: TRBJ2-7
CDR3 DNA: TGTGCCAGCGATCGGGACAGCCTCTACGAGCAGTACTTC
CDR3 protein: CASDRDSLYEQYF

V gene: TRBV1
CDR3 length: 15
D gene: -
J gene: TRBJ2-7
CDR3 DNA: TGCACCAGCAGCCTTTGGGAAAGGGGCCAGGGCGAGCAGTACTTC
CDR3 protein: CTSSLWERGQGEQYF

V gene: TRBV18
CDR3 length: 16
D gene: TRBD1
J gene: TRBJ1-5
CDR3 DNA: TGTGCCAGCTCACCATCCGGGACAGATAGCAATCAGCCCCAGCATTTT
CDR3 protein: CASSPSGTDSNQPQHF

V gene: TRBV7-3
CDR3 length: 15
D gene: TRBD1
J gene: TRBJ2-2
CDR3 DNA: TGTGCCAGCAGCTCCACCTCAGGGGGCCACGGGGAGCTGTTTTTT
CDR3 protein: CASSSTSGGHGELFF

V gene: TRBV19
CDR3 length: 14
D gene: TRBD1
J gene: TRBJ2-1
CDR3 DNA: TGTGCCAGTACGGCGGACAGGGTAAACAATGAGCAGTTCTTC
CDR3 protein: CASTADRVNNEQFF

V gene: TRBV7-9
CDR3 length: 15
D gene: -
J gene: TRBJ1-1
CDR3 DNA: TGTGCCAGCAGCCCCCCCCGGAGGGAGGGCACTGAAGCTTTCTTT
CDR3 protein: CASSPPRREGTEAFF

V gene: TRBV6-5
CDR3 length: 15
D gene: TRBD1
J gene: TRBJ2-1
CDR3 DNA: TGTGCCAGCACCCTATCATGGACAGGGGACAATGAGCAGTTCTTC
CDR3 protein: CASTLSWTGDNEQFF

V gene: TRBV19
CDR3 length: 15
D gene: TRBD1
J gene: TRBJ1-1
CDR3 DNA: TGTGCCAGTAGTAGTTACAGGGGGCGGAACACTGAAGCTTTCTTT
CDR3 protein: CASSSYRGRNTEAFF

V gene: TRBV18
CDR3 length: 14
D gene: TRBD1
J gene: TRBJ1-5
CDR3 DNA: TGTGCCAGCTCACTGGGACAGGGGGATCAGCCCCAGCATTTT
CDR3 protein: CASSLGQGDQPQHF

V gene: TRBV7-9
CDR3 length: 17
D gene: -
J gene: TRBJ2-3
CDR3 DNA: TGTGCCAGCAGCTTACTTCTCCAAGCCCGGGGCACAGATACGCAGTATTTT
CDR3 protein: CASSLLLQARGTDTQYF

V gene: TRBV9
CDR3 length: 13
D gene: TRBD1
J gene: TRBJ1-1
CDR3 DNA: TGTGCCAGCAGCGTCGGGACAGTAGGTGAAGCTTTCTTT
CDR3 protein: CASSVGTVGEAFF

V gene: TRBV11-3
CDR3 length: 19
D gene: TRBD1
J gene: TRBJ1-2
CDR3 DNA: TGTGCCAGCAGCCCCAGGCGACGGGACAGGGTGGAGACCGACTATGGCTACACCTTC
CDR3 protein: CASSPRRRDRVETDYGYTF

V gene: TRBV6-1
CDR3 length: 15
D gene: -
J gene: TRBJ1-5
CDR3 DNA: TGTGCCAGCGTACTTTTAGGGGCGGGCAATCAGCCCCAGCATTTT
CDR3 protein: CASVLLGAGNQPQHF

V gene: TRBV29-1
CDR3 length: 14
D gene: TRBD1
J gene: TRBJ1-2
CDR3 DNA: TGCAGCGTTGAAAAGGAAGGGACAGCCTATGGCTACACCTTC
CDR3 protein: CSVEKEGTAYGYTF

V gene: TRBV7-9
CDR3 length: 14
D gene: -
J gene: TRBJ1-1
CDR3 DNA: TGTGCCAGCAGCGACCCCTTCAGGGGAACTGAAGCTTTCTTT
CDR3 protein: CASSDPFRGTEAFF

V gene: TRBV28
CDR3 length: 12
D gene: -
J gene: TRBJ2-7
CDR3 DNA: TGTGCCAGCAGTAAGGGGTCCTACGAGCAGTACTTC
CDR3 protein: CASSKGSYEQYF